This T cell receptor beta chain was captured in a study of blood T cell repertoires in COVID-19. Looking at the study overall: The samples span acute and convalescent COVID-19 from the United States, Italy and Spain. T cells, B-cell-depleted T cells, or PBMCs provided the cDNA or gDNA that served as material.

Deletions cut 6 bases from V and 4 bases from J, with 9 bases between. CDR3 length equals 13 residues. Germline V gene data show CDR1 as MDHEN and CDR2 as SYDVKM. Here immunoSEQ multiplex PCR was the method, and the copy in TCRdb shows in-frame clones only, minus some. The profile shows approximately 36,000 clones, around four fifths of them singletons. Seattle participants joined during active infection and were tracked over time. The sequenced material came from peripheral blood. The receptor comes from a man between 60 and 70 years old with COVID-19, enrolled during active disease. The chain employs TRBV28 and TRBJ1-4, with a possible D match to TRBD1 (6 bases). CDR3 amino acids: CASRQGNNEKLFF. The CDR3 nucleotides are TGTGCCAGCAGACAGGGAAATAATGAAAAACTGTTTTTT.